Listed below are T cell receptor beta chains from one sample, sequenced in a study of blood T cell repertoires in COVID-19. Only in-frame clones appear in the TCRdb table, and some are missing; sequencing was by immunoSEQ multiplex PCR. The sample comprises 15,000 to 20,000 clones, about 90% of which are singletons, and approximately 5.6% rests with the top ten. Sequencing was done on a sample of peripheral blood. These receptors came from a human donor in a cohort sampled during active COVID-19. The CDR3 runs from the conserved cysteine through the conserved F or W. A D gene is named only where the DNA matches it firmly. Clone size is given for some rows only: seen once, a few or many times, or a class if the clone is expanded.

CDR3 length	clone size	J gene	V gene	D gene	CDR3 DNA	CDR3 protein
15	-	TRBJ1-1	TRBV28	-	TGTGCCAGCAGTCCCACGACGACAGGGAACACTGAAGCTTTCTTT	CASSPTTTGNTEAFF
12	-	TRBJ2-7	TRBV28	-	TGTGCCAGCACCTATTCCTCCTACGAGCAGTACTTC	CASTYSSYEQYF
15	-	TRBJ2-7	TRBV28	TRBD2	TGTGCCAGCACCCTCGCCGGCGGGAGCTCCTACGAGCAGTACTTC	CASTLAGGSSYEQYF
13	-	TRBJ2-1	TRBV14	-	TGTGCCAGCAGCCAAGTTATCGAGGGAGTGCCGTTCTTC	CASSQVIEGVPFF
15	-	TRBJ1-1	TRBV28	TRBD1	TGTGCCAGCAGACGAAGCAGGGGGAAGAACACTGAAGCTTTCTTT	CASRRSRGKNTEAFF
16	-	TRBJ2-1	TRBV11-2	TRBD2	TGTGCCAGCAGCTTCGGCGATAGCGGGTTTTACAATGAGCAGTTCTTC	CASSFGDSGFYNEQFF
13	-	TRBJ1-6	TRBV12-3/TRBV12-4	-	TGTGCCAGCCGTAGGGAGACAAATTCACCCCTCCACTTT	CASRRETNSPLHF
17	-	TRBJ2-3	TRBV27	TRBD2	TGTGCCAGCAGTTTTAACCCCGGGACTAGCGGCACAGATACGCAGTATTTT	CASSFNPGTSGTDTQYF
13	-	TRBJ2-3	TRBV6-5	-	TGTGCCAGCAGAGTCCACAGGGCAGATACGCAGTATTTT	CASRVHRADTQYF
14	-	TRBJ2-1	TRBV9	-	TGTGCCAGCAGCGCGAGCGTCTCCTACAATGAGCAGTTCTTC	CASSASVSYNEQFF
14	-	TRBJ2-7	TRBV6-5	-	TGTGCCAGCAGTTACGGGCAGAGCTCCTACGAGCAGTACTTC	CASSYGQSSYEQYF
16	-	TRBJ2-3	TRBV3-1/TRBV3-2	TRBD2	TGTGCCAGCAGCCAACTAGCGGGAGGTCCCACAGATACGCAGTATTTT	CASSQLAGGPTDTQYF
15	-	TRBJ1-1	TRBV7-9	-	TGTGCCAGCAGCTCCCCGACAGGTTCGAACACTGAAGCTTTCTTT	CASSSPTGSNTEAFF
15	-	TRBJ1-1	TRBV10-3	-	TGTGCCATCAGTGAATTGGGGGACATGAACACTGAAGCTTTCTTT	CAISELGDMNTEAFF
15	-	TRBJ1-2	TRBV28	-	TGTGCCAGCAAAATACAGGGAGTCTCTAACTATGGCTACACCTTC	CASKIQGVSNYGYTF
14	once	TRBJ1-1	TRBV28	-	TGTGCCAGCAGTTCCAGGGCTAAGAACACTGAAGCTTTCTTT	CASSSRAKNTEAFF
15	-	TRBJ2-2	TRBV2	TRBD2	TGTGCCAGCATTCTAGCGGGAGGGTACACCGGGGAGCTGTTTTTT	CASILAGGYTGELFF
16	-	TRBJ2-5	TRBV5-4	TRBD2	TGTGCCAGCAGCTCCCGGACGTTAGCGGGAGTAGAGACCCAGTACTTC	CASSSRTLAGVETQYF
17	-	TRBJ2-3	TRBV7-6	TRBD2	TGTGCCAGCAGCTTTGAGTTAGCGGGATCTAGCACAGATACGCAGTATTTT	CASSFELAGSSTDTQYF
16	-	TRBJ2-3	TRBV27	TRBD2	TGTGCCAGCAGTTTATATCGCGGGAGAGGAAGAGATACGCAGTATTTT	CASSLYRGRGRDTQYF
13	-	TRBJ2-1	TRBV12-3/TRBV12-4	-	TGTGCCAGCACCCGCGGACAGACAAATGAGCAGTTCTTC	CASTRGQTNEQFF
14	-	TRBJ2-7	TRBV30	TRBD1	TGTGCCTGGAGCGCGGACAGGGGGTTGAGTGGGCAGTACTTC	CAWSADRGLSGQYF
14	-	TRBJ2-3	TRBV27	-	TGTGCCAGCAGTTGGAGTTCTGGCACAGATACGCAGTATTTT	CASSWSSGTDTQYF
17	-	TRBJ2-1	TRBV13	TRBD2	TGTGCCAGCAGCTACCAGACTAGCGGGAGGGCCTATAATGAGCAGTTCTTC	CASSYQTSGRAYNEQFF
17	-	TRBJ2-7	TRBV5-5	-	TGTGCCAGCAGCTCCGGCCTTCGACAGGCACCCTCCTACGAGCAGTACTTC	CASSSGLRQAPSYEQYF
15	-	TRBJ2-7	TRBV11-2	-	TGTGCCAGCAGCCAATCCTCGACTAGCTCCTACGAGCAGTACTTC	CASSQSSTSSYEQYF
14	-	TRBJ1-4	TRBV7-9	-	TGTGCCAGCAGCTCGGGACTCATAAATGAAAAACTGTTTTTT	CASSSGLINEKLFF
14	once	TRBJ1-2	TRBV5-1	TRBD1	TGCGCCAGCAGCTATCCGGGACAGGGAGCGGGCTACACCTTC	CASSYPGQGAGYTF
14	-	TRBJ2-7	TRBV5-1	TRBD2	TGCGCCAGCAGCTTGGGGACTAGTAGGGTCGAGCAGTACTTC	CASSLGTSRVEQYF
16	-	TRBJ1-1	TRBV28	TRBD1	TGTGCCAGCAGTTTGGCCTACAGGGGGCTGGGCACTGAAGCTTTCTTT	CASSLAYRGLGTEAFF
15	-	TRBJ2-2	TRBV11-3	TRBD1	TGTGCCAGCAGCCCCAACAGGGGTAGGACCGGGGAGCTGTTTTTT	CASSPNRGRTGELFF
15	-	TRBJ2-7	TRBV4-2	TRBD1	TGTGCCAGCAGCCAAGATCGGCGACAGGGCTACGAGCAGTACTTC	CASSQDRRQGYEQYF
14	-	TRBJ1-2	TRBV30	-	TGTGCCTGGAGTGTTGCGGATCTCAACTATGGCTACACCTTC	CAWSVADLNYGYTF
18	-	TRBJ2-3	TRBV5-5	TRBD1	TGTGCCAGCAGCCCCAGGGACAGGGGCCATCTCCGCACAGATACGCAGTATTTT	CASSPRDRGHLRTDTQYF
15	-	TRBJ2-7	TRBV6-5	-	TGTGCCAGCAAATATCAGGGGTCCCTCTCCTACGAGCAGTACTTC	CASKYQGSLSYEQYF
18	-	TRBJ1-5	TRBV10-3	-	TGTGCCATCAGTGAGTCGGGCGGGATCTCCTCCTCTCATCAGCCCCAGCATTTT	CAISESGGISSSHQPQHF
15	once	TRBJ2-2	TRBV5-6	TRBD1	TGTGCCAGCAGCCCGGCACAGGGGGCTACCGGGGAGCTGTTTTTT	CASSPAQGATGELFF
15	few	TRBJ1-4	TRBV2	TRBD1	TGTGCCAGCGGATTAGACAGGGGGACTAATGAAAAACTGTTTTTT	CASGLDRGTNEKLFF
17	-	TRBJ2-6	TRBV5-4	TRBD1	TGTGCCAGCAGCTTGCGGACAGGAAGCTCTGGGGCCAACGTCCTGACTTTC	CASSLRTGSSGANVLTF
12	-	TRBJ1-2	TRBV5-8	-	TGTGCCAGCAGCTTGGTTTCTCGTGGCTACACCTTC	CASSLVSRGYTF
13	-	TRBJ1-1	TRBV4-1	-	TGCGCCAGCAGCCAGGTTAGAGGGACAGAAGCTTTCTTT	CASSQVRGTEAFF
17	-	TRBJ1-2	TRBV4-1	TRBD1	TGCGCCAGCAGCCAACGGGCCCTCGGGACAGGGGACTATGGCTACACCTTC	CASSQRALGTGDYGYTF
16	-	TRBJ2-5	TRBV18	TRBD1	TGTGCCAGCTCACCACTACCCGGACAGGGAAGGGAGACCCAGTACTTC	CASSPLPGQGRETQYF
14	-	TRBJ2-4	TRBV30	-	TGTGCCTGGAGTGTGGAGGGAACCAAAAACATTCAGTACTTC	CAWSVEGTKNIQYF
11	-	TRBJ1-5	TRBV6-5	-	TGTGCCAGCCAAAATAATCAGCCCCAGCATTTT	CASQNNQPQHF
14	-	TRBJ2-1	TRBV25-1	TRBD2	TGTGCCAGCAGTGAGACGGGACTAGCGGTTCGGCAGTTCTTC	CASSETGLAVRQFF
13	-	TRBJ1-2	TRBV28	-	TGTGCCAGCAGATCCGGGACTTACTATGGCTACACCTTC	CASRSGTYYGYTF